The 31 T cell receptor beta chains reported below all come from one sample, sequenced in a study of CD8 T cells in Susac syndrome (dated by TCRdb to about 2019). The library was obtained by the immunoSEQ multiplex PCR assay. RNA was extracted with the RNeasy kit and roughly 0.5 to 1 ug was reverse transcribed using random hexamers. TCRdb handled the public reads itself, with Q25 trimming in fastp and clone calling in MiXCR, and kept productive beta chains. Rows with one shared CDR3 protein collapse into an entry with the most common genes and DNA. The table for this sample lists 70,000 to 95,000 distinct CDR3 sequences; about 94% of them were counted only once. The ten top clones hold approximately 0.94% of the sample. The source material was CD8+ T cells from PBMCs. The source of these receptors is a human donor with Susac syndrome.

This chain links TRBV7-9 with TRBJ2-1; maybe TRBD1 (6 bases). Germline assignment: CDR1 SEHNR and CDR2 FQNEAQ (reference sequence). V lost 5 bases, J lost 13 bases, and 24 bases lay in between. This CDR3 is built from 15 residues. CDR3 coding DNA: TGTGCCAGCAGCCCCCACACCCGGGACACAAAAGTTCAGTTCTTC. This encodes CASSPHTRDTKVQFF.

V and J are TRBV20-1 and TRBJ2-7; 7 bases map to TRBD2. V was pared by 4 bases and J by 0 bases, with 6 bases of the junction left unmatched. Germline assignment: CDR1 DFQATT and CDR2 SNEGSKA (reference sequence). The CDR3 has 14 residues. DNA of the CDR3: TGCAGTGCTACCATCGCGGGAGACTCCTACGAGCAGTACTTC. It codes for CSATIAGDSYEQYF.

This rearrangement joins TRBV7-9 to TRBJ1-5, with no clear D. The CDR3 totals 12 residues. Between the trimmed V and J ends, which lost 1 base and 5 bases, there was a span of 3 bases. The V gene's germline CDR1 is SEHNR and CDR2 FQNEAQ (reference sequence). The CDR3 spells CASSLGDQPQHF. The CDR3 coding sequence is TGTGCCAGCAGCTTAGGGGATCAGCCCCAGCATTTT.

This clonotype was counted a single time. The V call is TRBV7-9, the J call TRBJ1-2; D perhaps matches TRBD1 (6 bases). Germline V CDR1 and CDR2: SEHNR, FQNEAQ (reference sequence). The CDR3 has 16 residues. Trimming cost V 6 bases and J 3 bases, with 20 bases left between them. For the CDR3, the DNA is TGTGCCAGCAGTCGCCGGACAGAGCCCAGTGACTATGGCTACACCTTC. Amino acids: CASSRRTEPSDYGYTF.

The chain uses TRBV7-9 and TRBJ2-3, with no clear D. Trimming shortened V by 0 bases and J by 2 bases, and 3 bases separated the two germline ends. Per the germline V gene, CDR1 is SEHNR and CDR2 is FQNEAQ (reference sequence). The CDR3 runs to 13 residues. The CDR3 region is CASSLAPTDTQYF. The CDR3 DNA reads as TGTGCCAGCAGCTTAGCCCCCACAGATACGCAGTATTTT. The whole variable domain, remainder taken from reference TRBV7-9 and TRBJ2-3, is DTGVSQNPRHKITKRGQNVTFRCDPISEHNRLYWYRQTLGQGPEFLTYFQNEAQLEKSRLLSDRFSAERPKGSFSTLEIQRTEQGDSAMYLCASSLAPTDTQYFGPGTRLTVL.

This chain links TRBV27 with TRBJ2-5, with 9 bases fitting TRBD2. Germline V gene sequence: CDR1 MNHEY, CDR2 SMNVEV (reference sequence). Trimming at V came to 2 bases and at J to 4 bases, leaving 5 bases not matched to a gene. The CDR3 is made up of 15 amino acids. CDR3 in DNA: TGTGCCAGCAGTTTAGCGGGAGGGATCGGAGAGACCCAGTACTTC. Translation gives CASSLAGGIGETQYF.

The CDR3 spells CAWRQTSVGPKNIQYF. CDR3 bases: TGTGCCTGGAGACAGACTAGCGTAGGCCCCAAAAACATTCAGTACTTC. J is TRBJ2-4 and V is TRBV30; 8 bases match TRBD2. The ends lost 3 bases at V and 2 bases at J; junction bases unmatched: 9. Germline V gene lookup returns CDR1 GTSNPN and CDR2 SVGIG (reference sequence). This CDR3 has 16 amino acids.

The chain carries TRBV20-1 and TRBJ2-7; a possible D gene is TRBD2 (5 bases). CDR3 length equals 13 residues. Germline CDR1 DFQATT, CDR2 SNEGSKA (reference sequence). V was trimmed by 6 bases and J by 1 base, leaving 13 bases between them. CDR3 sequence reads: CSASLIASYEQYF. The CDR3 DNA reads as TGCAGTGCCAGTCTTATAGCGTCCTACGAGCAGTACTTC.

This chain uses TRBV7-9 with TRBJ1-2; D unresolved. The V end was cut by 5 bases, the J end by 13 bases, with 23 bases between. CDR1 and CDR2 from the germline V gene are SEHNR and FQNEAQ (reference sequence). This CDR3 spans 14 amino acids. The chain's CDR3 is CASSPGSGDTLSTF. As DNA, the CDR3 is TGTGCCAGCAGCCCCGGGTCCGGGGATACTCTCAGCACCTTC.

The rearrangement uses TRBV7-9 and TRBJ2-5, with TRBD2 identical over 12 bases. The CDR3 consists of 17 residues. Germline CDR1 reads SEHNR; CDR2 reads FQNEAQ (reference sequence). After removal of 5 bases from V and 2 bases from J, the junction contained 9 bases not matched to a gene. This chain's CDR3 is CASSPGLAGSYQETQYF. The CDR3 DNA is TGTGCCAGCAGCCCCGGACTAGCGGGATCATATCAAGAGACCCAGTACTTC. The whole variable domain, remainder taken from reference TRBV7-9 and TRBJ2-5, is DTGVSQNPRHKITKRGQNVTFRCDPISEHNRLYWYRQTLGQGPEFLTYFQNEAQLEKSRLLSDRFSAERPKGSFSTLEIQRTEQGDSAMYLCASSPGLAGSYQETQYFGPGTRLLVL.

The V gene is TRBV7-9, the J gene TRBJ1-5; a possible D gene is TRBD1 (6 bases). V was pared by 1 base and J by 4 bases, with 14 bases between. This CDR3 is 16 amino acids long. CDR1 and CDR2 (germline): SEHNR, FQNEAQ (reference sequence). CDR3 residues: CASSLVPGVGNQPQHF. Written as DNA, the CDR3 is TGTGCCAGCAGCTTAGTGCCAGGGGTGGGGAATCAGCCCCAGCATTTT.

The chain uses TRBV5-6 and TRBJ2-1; D may be TRBD1 (6 bases). CDR1 is SGHDT, CDR2 YYEEEE, per germline. V was trimmed by 0 bases and J by 6 bases, leaving 10 bases between them. The CDR3 extends over 14 amino acids. The CDR3 bases are TGTGCCAGCAGCTTGGCGGCAGGGGTCAATGAGCAGTTCTTC. Translation: CASSLAAGVNEQFF.

The chain employs TRBV3-1 and TRBJ1-2; D perhaps matches TRBD1 (6 bases). Trimming stripped 0 bases from V and 5 bases from J, with 13 bases between. The CDR3 consists of 15 residues. The germline CDR1 and CDR2 sequences are LGHDT and YNNKEL (reference sequence). In nucleotides, the CDR3 is TGTGCCAGCAGCCAAGACCAGTCGGACAGTTATGGCTACACCTTC. Encoded protein: CASSQDQSDSYGYTF.

CDR3 residues: CSVVSERGTYEQYF. The CDR3 DNA reads TGCAGCGTTGTTTCCGAAAGGGGCACGTACGAGCAGTACTTC. The V gene is TRBV29-1, the J gene TRBJ2-7, with a tentative D call TRBD1 (5 bases). The CDR3 has 14 amino acids. Trimming took 4 bases from V and 4 from J, leaving 17 bases between them. Per the germline V gene, CDR1 is SQVTM and CDR2 is ANQGSEA.

This chain joins TRBV19 and TRBJ1-1; a possible D gene is TRBD1 (5 bases). Germline CDR1 reads LNHDA; CDR2 reads SQIVND (reference sequence). Between the trimmed V and J ends, which lost 4 bases and 6 bases, there was a span of 15 bases. This CDR3 has 14 residues. As DNA, the CDR3 is TGTGCCAGTAGTAGGGACCCGCAGGGCTCTGAAGCTTTCTTT. This codes for CASSRDPQGSEAFF. Filled out from reference TRBV19 and TRBJ1-1, the complete variable domain reads DGGITQSPKYLFRKEGQNVTLSCEQNLNHDAMYWYRQDPGQGLRLIYYSQIVNDFQKGDIAEGYSVSREKKESFPLTVTSAQKNPTAFYLCASSRDPQGSEAFFGQGTRLTVV.

The chain combines TRBV7-9 with TRBJ2-1; 9 bases line up with TRBD1. The CDR3 runs to 15 residues. The germline CDR1 and CDR2 sequences are SEHNR and FQNEAQ (reference sequence). Trimming removed 5 bases from V and 3 bases from J; junction bases left unmatched: 5. The CDR3 spells CASSAQGAFYNEQFF. For the CDR3, the DNA is TGTGCCAGCAGCGCACAGGGGGCTTTCTACAATGAGCAGTTCTTC.

The chain employs TRBV11-2 and TRBJ2-2; 10 bases align to TRBD2. With 5 bases clipped from V and 9 bases from J, the junction kept 12 bases outside the gene matches. CDR3 length: 16 residues. CDR1 and CDR2 from the germline V gene are SGHAT and FQNNGV. The CDR3: CASSPTSSGRARELFF. DNA of the CDR3: TGTGCCAGCAGCCCTACATCCAGCGGGAGGGCGCGGGAGCTGTTTTTT.

The V gene is TRBV7-9, the J gene TRBJ1-2; TRBD1 agrees at 9 bases. Germline loops: CDR1 SEHNR, CDR2 FQNEAQ (reference sequence). V lost 3 bases and J lost 8; bases outside the gene matches: 7. This CDR3 is 14 amino acids long. The CDR3 protein is CASSLAGQGSGYTF. The CDR3 region has the DNA TGTGCCAGCAGCTTGGCTGGACAGGGGAGCGGCTACACCTTC.

This chain uses TRBV2 with TRBJ2-1; no firm D call. The germline V gene encodes CDR1 SNHLY and CDR2 FYNNEI. Trimming removed 5 bases from V and 10 bases from J, with 12 bases in between. The CDR3 runs 12 residues. CDR3 loop: CASSSLGREQFF. The CDR3 DNA is TGTGCCAGCAGTTCCCTCGGGCGGGAGCAGTTCTTC.

The chain links TRBV20-1 to TRBJ2-7; D possibly corresponds to TRBD1 (6 bases). The CDR3 is 13 amino acids. Germline V gene lookup returns CDR1 DFQATT and CDR2 SNEGSKA (reference sequence). The V gene lost 3 bases and the J gene lost 3 bases, with 12 bases spanning the gap. CDR3 amino acids: CSASSYRDYEQYF. In DNA, the CDR3 is TGCAGTGCTAGCTCTTACAGGGACTACGAGCAGTACTTC.

The genes are TRBV6-6 and TRBJ2-1, with TRBD2 identical over 8 bases. The CDR3 has 16 residues. Germline CDR1 reads MNHNY; CDR2 reads SVGAGI (reference sequence). Trimming cost V 2 bases and J 3 bases; bases outside gene matches: 6. This CDR3 is CASSYGGTRGYNEQFF. CDR3 nucleotide sequence: TGTGCCAGCAGTTACGGAGGGACTAGGGGCTACAATGAGCAGTTCTTC.

A single count supports this clonotype. The chain combines TRBV5-1 with TRBJ2-5; no reliable D call. With 3 bases removed from V and 3 bases from J, the gap between germline ends came to 9 bases. Germline CDR1 SGHRS, CDR2 YFSETQ. This CDR3 has 13 residues. The CDR3 coding sequence is TGCGCCAGCAGCTGGATCAGAGAAGAGACCCAGTACTTC. Protein product: CASSWIREETQYF.

The genes are TRBV12-3 or TRBV12-4 and TRBJ2-2; D is unclear. The CDR3 is made up of 10 amino acids. Trimming removed 10 bases at V and 6 bases at J, with 6 bases between. This CDR3 is CAISSGELFF. CDR3 in DNA: TGTGCCATATCGTCCGGGGAGCTGTTTTTT.

The chain recombines TRBV20-1 with TRBJ2-7; no definite D call. Between the trimmed V and J ends, which lost 0 bases and 4 bases, there was a span of 10 bases. CDR3 size: 13 residues. Germline V gene data show CDR1 as DFQATT and CDR2 as SNEGSKA (reference sequence). The CDR3: CSARDSDGYEQYF. Written as DNA, the CDR3 is TGCAGTGCTAGAGATTCGGACGGGTACGAGCAGTACTTC.

This clonotype has a single count. V usage is TRBV29-1 and J usage is TRBJ2-3; 7 nucleotides align to TRBD2. The CDR3 contains 14 residues. CDR1 is SQVTM and CDR2 is ANQGSEA in the germline V gene. V lost 6 bases to trimming and J lost 0 bases; unmatched junction nucleotides: 6. CDR3 sequence reads: CSVGGDWSTDTQYF. The CDR3 nucleotides are TGCAGCGTGGGGGGGGATTGGAGCACAGATACGCAGTATTTT.

The rearrangement uses TRBV7-9 and TRBJ2-1, with no clear D. The germline V and J ends were trimmed by 5 bases and 10 bases, with 21 bases remaining between them. The CDR3 length is 15 residues. Per the germline V gene, CDR1 is SEHNR and CDR2 is FQNEAQ (reference sequence). In DNA, the CDR3 is TGTGCCAGCAGCCACGAAGGAGAACCAGAATGGGAGCAGTTCTTC. This gives the protein CASSHEGEPEWEQFF.

This clonotype is a singleton in its sample. The V gene is TRBV6-1, the J gene TRBJ2-7, with 7 bases matching TRBD2. The CDR3 contains 16 residues. The germline V gene encodes CDR1 MNHNS and CDR2 SASEGT. V dropped 6 bases and J dropped 3; count of bases not matched to a gene: 14. CDR3 amino acids: CASSLPGGTGVYEQYF. DNA for the CDR3: TGTGCCAGCAGCCTCCCGGGGGGAACTGGGGTCTACGAGCAGTACTTC.

V is TRBV3-1 and J is TRBJ1-1; D call uncertain. The CDR3 is made up of 13 amino acids. Trimming pared 5 bases from V and 3 bases from J, leaving 10 bases between. Germline V CDR1 and CDR2: LGHDT, YNNKEL (reference sequence). In DNA form, the CDR3 reads TGTGCCAGCAGCGCACCCTGGGACACTGAAGCTTTCTTT. This encodes CASSAPWDTEAFF.

This clonotype was counted a single time. This chain links TRBV9 with TRBJ2-7; 8 bases are shared with TRBD2. The CDR3 is 13 amino acids. The germline V gene encodes CDR1 SGDLS and CDR2 YYNGEE. Trimming at V came to 2 bases and at J to 5 bases, leaving 3 bases not matched to a gene. DNA of the CDR3: TGTGCCAGCAGCGTCGGGGGGGCAAACGAGCAGTACTTC. This gives the protein CASSVGGANEQYF.

The J gene is TRBJ2-7, the V gene TRBV18, with 9 bases lining up with TRBD1. Germline trimming cut 2 bases from V and 3 bases from J; bases unmatched to any gene: 5. The germline CDR1 and CDR2 sequences are KGHSH and LQKENI. There are 15 residues in the CDR3. CDR3 protein: CASSPGSGQGYEQYF. The CDR3 nucleotides read TGTGCCAGCTCACCAGGGTCGGGACAGGGCTACGAGCAGTACTTC.

The gene calls are TRBV9 and TRBJ2-1; D may be TRBD2 (6 bases). The germline gives CDR1 SGDLS, CDR2 YYNGEE. The CDR3 extends over 14 amino acids. V was trimmed by 3 bases and J by 9 bases, leaving 16 bases between them. The CDR3, as DNA: TGTGCCAGCAGCGACGAAACGGTCGGGGGTGAGCAGTTCTTC. Encoded protein: CASSDETVGGEQFF. The full variable domain, in which reference TRBV9 and TRBJ2-1 provide the parts outside the CDR3, is DSGVTQTPKHLITATGQRVTLRCSPRSGDLSVYWYQQSLDQGLQFLIQYYNGEERAKGNILERFSAQQFPDLHSELNLSSLELGDSALYFCASSDETVGGEQFFGPGTRLTVL.